This T cell receptor (beta chain) stems from a study of T-cell reconstitution after alpha-beta-depleted transplantation in children. The germline V gene has CDR1 SGHRS and CDR2 YFSETQ. V lost 6 bases, J lost 2 bases, and 18 bases lay in between. This CDR3 contains 15 residues. Preparation of the TCRbeta library involved a method that used unique molecular identifiers. TCRdb processed the PCR reads anew with MiXCR; each CDR3 protein has one entry. The sample yields almost 400,000 distinct CDR3 sequences, roughly 22% seen once. This clonotype was detected ten times or more. J is TRBJ2-7 and V is TRBV5-1; weak D call: TRBD2 (6 bases). The sample was PBMCs from the stem cell graft donor, taken from the stem cell graft. The TCR comes from a human donor who donated a stem cell graft to a child with acute myeloid leukemia. The CDR3, as DNA: TGCGCCAGCACCCCGGCGGGCGGGAATGCCTACGAGCAGTACTTC. Translation: CASTPAGGNAYEQYF.